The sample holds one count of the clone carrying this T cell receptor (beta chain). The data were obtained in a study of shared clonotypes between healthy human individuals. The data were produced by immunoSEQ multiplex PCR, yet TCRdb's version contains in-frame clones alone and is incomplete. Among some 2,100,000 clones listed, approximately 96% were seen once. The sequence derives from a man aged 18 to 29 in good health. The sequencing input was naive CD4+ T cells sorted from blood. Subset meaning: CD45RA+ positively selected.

CDR3 DNA: TGTGCCAGCAGCTTGGGACAGCCCTCTCAAGAGACCCAGTACTTC. Its protein product is CASSLGQPSQETQYF. This chain links TRBV5-4 with TRBJ2-5; D might be TRBD1 (5 bases). Germline CDR1 and CDR2: SGHNT and YYREEE (reference sequence). V lost 0 bases, J lost 2 bases, and 11 bases lay in between. The CDR3 totals 15 residues.